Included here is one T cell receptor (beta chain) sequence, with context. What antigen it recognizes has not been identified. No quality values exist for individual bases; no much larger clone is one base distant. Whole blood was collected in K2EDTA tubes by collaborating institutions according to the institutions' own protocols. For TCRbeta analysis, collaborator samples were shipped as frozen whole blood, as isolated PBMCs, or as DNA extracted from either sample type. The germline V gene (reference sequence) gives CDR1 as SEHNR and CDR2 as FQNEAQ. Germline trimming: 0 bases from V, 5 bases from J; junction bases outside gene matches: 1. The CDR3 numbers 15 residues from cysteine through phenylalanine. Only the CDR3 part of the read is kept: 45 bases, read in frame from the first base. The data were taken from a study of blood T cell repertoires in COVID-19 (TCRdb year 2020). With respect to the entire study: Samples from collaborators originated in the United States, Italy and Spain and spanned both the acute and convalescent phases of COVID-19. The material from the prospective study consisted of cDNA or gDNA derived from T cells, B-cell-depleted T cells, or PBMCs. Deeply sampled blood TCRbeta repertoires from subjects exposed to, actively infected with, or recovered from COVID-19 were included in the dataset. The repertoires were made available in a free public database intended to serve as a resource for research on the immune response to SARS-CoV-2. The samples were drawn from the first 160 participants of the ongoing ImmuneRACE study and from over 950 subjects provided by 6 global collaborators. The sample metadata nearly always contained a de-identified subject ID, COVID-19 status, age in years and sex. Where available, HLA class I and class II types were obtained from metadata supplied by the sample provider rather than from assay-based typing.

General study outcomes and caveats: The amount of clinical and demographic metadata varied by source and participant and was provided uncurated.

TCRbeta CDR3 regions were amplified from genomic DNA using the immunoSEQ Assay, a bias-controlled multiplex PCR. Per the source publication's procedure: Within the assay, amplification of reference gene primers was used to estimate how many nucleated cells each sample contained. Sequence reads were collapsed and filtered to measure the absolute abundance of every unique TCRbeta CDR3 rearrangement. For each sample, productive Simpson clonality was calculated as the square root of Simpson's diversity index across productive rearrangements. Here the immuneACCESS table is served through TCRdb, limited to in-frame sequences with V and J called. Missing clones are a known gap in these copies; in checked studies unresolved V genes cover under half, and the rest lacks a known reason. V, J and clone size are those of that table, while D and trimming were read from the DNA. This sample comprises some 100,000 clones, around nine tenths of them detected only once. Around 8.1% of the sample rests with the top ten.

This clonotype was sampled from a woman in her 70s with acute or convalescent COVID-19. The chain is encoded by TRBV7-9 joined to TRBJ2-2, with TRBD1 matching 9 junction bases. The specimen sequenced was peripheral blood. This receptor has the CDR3 CASSLAGTGTGELFF. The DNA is TGTGCCAGCAGCTTAGCAGGGACAGGGACCGGGGAGCTGTTTTTT.